This paragraph reports one TCR beta chain. The data originate from a study of T cells in localized non-small cell lung cancer. Profiled with immunoSEQ multiplex PCR; TCRdb holds only in-frame clones, not every one. The profile shows about 33,000 clones, about 90% of them singletons. J gave up 2 bases and V 10 bases, and 7 bases lay outside the gene matches. Germline V CDR1 and CDR2: WSHSY, SAAADI. This CDR3 is 13 amino acids long. The sequencing used peripheral blood, collected before any cancer treatment. The clonotype was recovered from a man aged 40 to 70 with stage I lung adenocarcinoma. V and J are TRBV10-2 and TRBJ2-5; 7 bases are shared with TRBD1. CDR3 DNA sequence: TGCGCCACCGAGGACAGGACTCAAGAGACCCAGTACTTC. Its protein is CATEDRTQETQYF.